One sample yielded the 10 T cell receptor beta chains listed below, sequenced in a study of T cell responses to AZD1222 COVID-19 vaccine. Method: immunoSEQ multiplex PCR; TCRdb's copy keeps in-frame clones and lacks some. The sample carries 150,000 to 200,000 clones, 85% to 95% recorded once. Sequenced material: peripheral blood, taken on day 0 of AZD1222 vaccination. These receptors all come from an adult in good health.

This chain connects TRBV10-3 to TRBJ1-1, with no clear D. Trimming cost V 0 bases and J 4 bases, with 6 bases left between them. Looked up from germline, CDR1 is ENHRY and CDR2 is SYGVKD. The CDR3 sequence is 13 residues long. In DNA, the CDR3 is TGTGCCATCAGTGAGTCCTGGGGCACTGAAGCTTTCTTT. Encoded protein: CAISESWGTEAFF.

V and J are TRBV6-2 or TRBV6-3 and TRBJ2-7; D ambiguous. Germline CDR1 MNHEY, CDR2 SVGEGT. This CDR3 has 18 amino acids. The V end lost 0 bases, the J end lost 2 bases, and 20 bases lay between the germline ends. The CDR3 region is CASSYSSRTALLPYEQYF. The CDR3 region has the DNA TGTGCCAGCAGTTACTCATCCAGAACGGCTCTATTACCCTACGAGCAGTACTTC.

The chain joins TRBV5-1 to TRBJ1-2; D uncertain. This CDR3 has 15 amino acids. V shed 0 bases and J shed 0 bases, with 9 bases lying between them. Per germline, CDR1 SGHRS and CDR2 YFSETQ. The CDR3 sequence is CASSLGPESNYGYTF. CDR3 nucleotides: TGCGCCAGCAGCTTGGGGCCAGAATCTAACTATGGCTACACCTTC.

Here the CDR3 reads CASSSVRDRVTVNQPQHF. DNA of the CDR3: TGTGCCAGCAGTTCCGTCCGGGACAGGGTAACGGTCAATCAGCCCCAGCATTTT. The rearrangement uses TRBV28 and TRBJ1-5; 9 bases match TRBD1. This CDR3 has 18 amino acids. Germline V lookup: CDR1 MDHEN, CDR2 SYDVKM. V gave up 4 bases and J gave up 3 bases; unmatched junction bases: 13. The variable domain in full, with the rest retrieved from reference TRBV28 and TRBJ1-5, is DVKVTQSSRYLVKRTGEKVFLECVQDMDHENMFWYRQDPGLGLRLIYFSYDVKMKEKGDIPEGYSVSREKKERFSLILESASTNQTSMYLCASSSVRDRVTVNQPQHFGDGTRLSIL.

The J gene is TRBJ2-7, the V gene TRBV28, with D possibly being TRBD1 (6 bases). This CDR3 comprises 15 residues. Germline V gene sequence: CDR1 MDHEN, CDR2 SYDVKM. Trimming stripped 6 bases from V and 3 bases from J, with 18 bases between. The CDR3, as DNA: TGTGCCAGCAGCCCCCACCGCGCAGGGGACTACGAGCAGTACTTC. Amino acids: CASSPHRAGDYEQYF.

The chain links TRBV24-1 to TRBJ2-2; TRBD1 might be the D (5 bases). The CDR3 is made up of 17 amino acids. Germline V gene sequence: CDR1 KGHDR, CDR2 SFDVKD. V lost 0 bases and J 2 bases, leaving 12 bases between the germline ends. The chain's CDR3 is CATSDLCLRANTGELFF. DNA of the CDR3: TGTGCCACCAGTGATTTGTGTCTCAGGGCTAACACCGGGGAGCTGTTTTTT.

The chain couples TRBV19 to TRBJ1-2, with a weak D call TRBD1 (5 bases). CDR3 size: 13 residues. Deletions cut 6 bases from V and 4 bases from J, with 12 bases between. Per the germline V gene, CDR1 is LNHDA and CDR2 is SQIVND (reference sequence). The CDR3 here is CASSPRDSYGYTF. The CDR3, as DNA: TGTGCCAGTAGCCCGCGCGACAGCTATGGCTACACCTTC.

This clone is a singleton in its sample. V gene TRBV14 combines with J gene TRBJ1-2; no clear D gene. Deletions cut 2 bases from V and 0 bases from J, with 10 bases between. CDR3 size: 15 residues. The germline V gene encodes CDR1 SGHDN and CDR2 FVKESK. The CDR3 spells CASSQSLAANYGYTF. For the CDR3, the DNA is TGTGCCAGCAGCCAATCGCTAGCGGCTAACTATGGCTACACCTTC.

This clone is a singleton in its sample. The chain links TRBV6-2 or TRBV6-3 to TRBJ2-2; a possible D gene is TRBD1 (6 bases). Germline CDR1 and CDR2: MNHEY and SVGEGT. The V gene lost 6 bases and the J gene lost 1 base, with 12 bases spanning the gap. The CDR3 covers 15 residues. The CDR3 DNA follows: TGTGCCAGCAGCTCGTCGACAGGGAACACCGGGGAGCTGTTTTTT. Its protein product is CASSSSTGNTGELFF.

The chain couples TRBV9 to TRBJ1-2; D remains unclear. There are 14 residues in the CDR3. Trimming shortened V by 4 bases and J by 2 bases, and 12 bases separated the two germline ends. In germline, CDR1 is SGDLS, CDR2 YYNGEE. The CDR3: CASSPRRGNYGYTF. The DNA of the CDR3 is TGTGCCAGCAGCCCCCGGCGCGGAAACTATGGCTACACCTTC.